This TCR beta chain was recorded in a study of long-term antiretroviral therapy in people with HIV. Findings and caveats of the study: Post-ART, diversity grew, though it stayed under transplant donor control levels.

Per germline, CDR1 SGHKS and CDR2 YYEKEE (reference sequence). Germline trimming cut 4 bases from V and 4 bases from J; bases unmatched to any gene: 8. CDR3 size: 15 residues. About this clone: Its specificity is unknown.

The assay used was immunoSEQ (version v3.0), run at survey level. The protocol was immunoSEQ multiplex PCR, while the TCRdb copy is restricted to in-frame clones and leaves out a portion. The sample consists of tens of thousands of clones, roughly 80% of them appearing once. This TCR was recovered from a woman in her twenties or thirties with HIV. Material: unsorted PBMCs, obtained 0.2 years after starting antiretroviral therapy. The gene calls are TRBV5-5 and TRBJ1-1; TRBD1 aligns across 9 bases. The CDR3 nucleotides are TGTGCCAGCAGCGTAGCACAGGGGGCCGCCACTGAAGCTTTCTTT. It is translated as CASSVAQGAATEAFF.